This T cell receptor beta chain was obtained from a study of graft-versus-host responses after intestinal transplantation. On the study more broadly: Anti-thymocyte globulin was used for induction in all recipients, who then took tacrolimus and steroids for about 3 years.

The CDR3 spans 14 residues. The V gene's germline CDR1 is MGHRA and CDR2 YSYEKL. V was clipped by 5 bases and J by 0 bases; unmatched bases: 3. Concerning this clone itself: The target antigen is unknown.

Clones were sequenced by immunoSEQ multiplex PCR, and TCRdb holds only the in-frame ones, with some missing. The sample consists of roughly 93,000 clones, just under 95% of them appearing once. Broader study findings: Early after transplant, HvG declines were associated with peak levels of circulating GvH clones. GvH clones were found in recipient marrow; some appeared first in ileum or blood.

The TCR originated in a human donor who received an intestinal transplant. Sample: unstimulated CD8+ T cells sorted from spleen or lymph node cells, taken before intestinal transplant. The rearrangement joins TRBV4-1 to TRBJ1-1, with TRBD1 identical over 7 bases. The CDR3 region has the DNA TGCGCCAGCAGCTTCGGGACAGTGAACACTGAAGCTTTCTTT. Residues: CASSFGTVNTEAFF.